The rows below give T cell receptor beta chains drawn from one sample of a study of cytomegalovirus exposure and HLA in healthy donors. The protocol was immunoSEQ multiplex PCR, while the TCRdb copy is restricted to in-frame clones and leaves out a portion. The repertoire consists of about 160,000 clones, with less than 90% occurring once and the leading ten covering around 4.3%. Source material: PBMCs. The receptors originated from a man aged 50-60 years in good health and CMV-seropositive. Each CDR3 is given without its conserved first and last residue. Only some rows state a clone size, as once, few, many or a class for expanded clones.

clone_size	cdr3_length	v_call	j_call	cdr3_aa
-	9	TRBV6-1	TRBJ1-5	ASSDGQPQH
-	14	TRBV4-1	TRBJ2-1	ASSTPSAGGRDEQF
-	13	TRBV1	TRBJ2-3	TSSLRRGALDTQY
-	13	TRBV27	TRBJ2-2	ASSFRGLGTGELF
few	13	TRBV4-3	TRBJ1-1	ASSPTPGSGTEAF
-	12	TRBV5-1	TRBJ1-1	ASSPHSGNSEAF
-	16	TRBV5-1	TRBJ2-2	ASSTGTSGITNTGELF
-	12	TRBV6-5	TRBJ2-1	ASSYGTSGSEQF
once	13	TRBV6-5	TRBJ1-3	ASSYSLSSGNTIY
few	11	TRBV5-1	-	ASSPPPYIEQY
-	13	TRBV6-1	TRBJ2-7	ASLYTSGLSYEQY
-	14	TRBV5-6	TRBJ2-3	ASSRRGLGPTDTQY
-	16	TRBV18	TRBJ1-6	ASSPAMLGTGGHSPLH
-	12	TRBV5-6	TRBJ2-2	ASSRQDSTGELF
-	14	TRBV5-6	TRBJ1-5	ASSLREDLSNQPQH
-	15	TRBV15	TRBJ2-3	ATSRDLWAPVTDTQY
-	14	TRBV27	TRBJ2-7	ASSLSGLAGGYEQY
-	12	TRBV19	TRBJ2-5	ASSLLAGVETQY
-	15	TRBV4-1	TRBJ1-1	ASSQLIRGQYNTEAF
once	12	TRBV9	TRBJ1-1	ASSAGGLNTEAF
-	14	TRBV5-1	TRBJ2-2	ASSFGTSGNTGELF
-	13	TRBV11-2	TRBJ2-7	ASSPMTGPGREQY
-	13	TRBV5-1	TRBJ2-2	ASGRGNLNTGELF
-	13	TRBV6-5	TRBJ2-2	ASSYVQGASGELF
-	13	TRBV7-6	TRBJ1-1	ASSLTTGVSTEAF
-	13	TRBV6-1	TRBJ1-6	AIHFSGTVPSPLH
-	11	TRBV7-2	TRBJ2-5	ASSSGLRETQY
-	13	TRBV28	TRBJ1-2	ASSLKQGVGYGYT
-	10	TRBV10-1	TRBJ2-7	AASVSSYEQY
-	13	TRBV9	TRBJ2-3	ASSVGAGFTDTQY
-	13	TRBV7-3	TRBJ2-3	ASSPAGQFPDTQY
few	11	TRBV6-1	TRBJ1-2	ASSEWRNYGYT
-	14	TRBV13	TRBJ1-4	ASSLGVGGVNEKLF
-	12	TRBV28	TRBJ1-2	ASSSAFRGYGYT
few	17	TRBV7-3	TRBJ2-1	ASSPMGGVLAGGVNEQF
few	12	TRBV6-5	TRBJ1-1	ASSYSTGNTEAF